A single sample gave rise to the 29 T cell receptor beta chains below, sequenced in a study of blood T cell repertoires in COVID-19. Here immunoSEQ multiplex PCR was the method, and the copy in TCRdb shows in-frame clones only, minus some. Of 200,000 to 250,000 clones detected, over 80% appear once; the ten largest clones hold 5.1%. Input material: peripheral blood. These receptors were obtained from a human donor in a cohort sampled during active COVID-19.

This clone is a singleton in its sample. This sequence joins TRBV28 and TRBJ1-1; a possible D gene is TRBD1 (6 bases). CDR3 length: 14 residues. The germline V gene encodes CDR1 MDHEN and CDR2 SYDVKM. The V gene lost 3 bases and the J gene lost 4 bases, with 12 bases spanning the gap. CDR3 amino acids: CASSLGGLGTEAFF. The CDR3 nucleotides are TGTGCCAGCAGTTTGGGGGGGCTAGGCACTGAAGCTTTCTTT.

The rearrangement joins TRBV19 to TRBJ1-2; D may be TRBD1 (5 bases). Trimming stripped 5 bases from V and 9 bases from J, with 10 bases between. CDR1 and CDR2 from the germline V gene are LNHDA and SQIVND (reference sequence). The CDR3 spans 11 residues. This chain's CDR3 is CASSQGRRYTF. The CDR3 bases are TGTGCCAGTAGTCAGGGTAGACGCTACACCTTC.

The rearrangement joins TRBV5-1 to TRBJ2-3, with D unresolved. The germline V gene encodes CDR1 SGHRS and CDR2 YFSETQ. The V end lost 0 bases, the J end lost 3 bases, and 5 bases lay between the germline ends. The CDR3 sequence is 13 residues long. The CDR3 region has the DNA TGCGCCAGCAGCTTGGCCAGTACAGATACGCAGTATTTT. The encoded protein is CASSLASTDTQYF.

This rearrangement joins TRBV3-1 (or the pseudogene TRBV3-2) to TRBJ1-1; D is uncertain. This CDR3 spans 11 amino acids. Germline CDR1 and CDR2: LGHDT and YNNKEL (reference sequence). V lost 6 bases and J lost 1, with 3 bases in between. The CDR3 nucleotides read TGTGCCAGCAGTCAGAACACTGAAGCTTTCTTT. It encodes CASSQNTEAFF.

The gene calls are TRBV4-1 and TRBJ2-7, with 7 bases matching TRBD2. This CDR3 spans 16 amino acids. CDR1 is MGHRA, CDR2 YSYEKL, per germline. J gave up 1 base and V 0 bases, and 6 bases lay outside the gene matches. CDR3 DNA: TGCGCCAGCAGCCAAGATGACAGCGGGAAGTCCTACGAGCAGTACTTC. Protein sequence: CASSQDDSGKSYEQYF.

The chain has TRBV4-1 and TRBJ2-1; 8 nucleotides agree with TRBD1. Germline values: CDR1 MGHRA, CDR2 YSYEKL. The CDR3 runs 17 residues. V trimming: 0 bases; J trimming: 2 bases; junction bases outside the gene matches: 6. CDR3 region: CASSQDLRQGTYNEQFF. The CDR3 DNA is TGCGCCAGCAGCCAAGATCTCCGACAGGGGACCTACAATGAGCAGTTCTTC.

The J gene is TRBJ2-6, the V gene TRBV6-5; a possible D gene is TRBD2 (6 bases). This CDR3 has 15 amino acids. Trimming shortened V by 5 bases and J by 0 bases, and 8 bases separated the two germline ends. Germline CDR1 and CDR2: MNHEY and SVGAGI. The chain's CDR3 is CASSRGNSGANVLTF. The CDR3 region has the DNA TGTGCCAGCAGTCGCGGGAACTCTGGGGCCAACGTCCTGACTTTC.

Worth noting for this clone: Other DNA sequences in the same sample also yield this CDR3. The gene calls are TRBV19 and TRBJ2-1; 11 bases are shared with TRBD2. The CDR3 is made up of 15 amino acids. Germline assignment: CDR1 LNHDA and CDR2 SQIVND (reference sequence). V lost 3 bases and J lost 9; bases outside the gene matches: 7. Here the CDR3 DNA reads TGTGCCAGTAGTATTGGTCTAGCGGGAGGCGGTGAGCAGTTCTTC. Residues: CASSIGLAGGGEQFF. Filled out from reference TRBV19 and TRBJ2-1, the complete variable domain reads DGGITQSPKYLFRKEGQNVTLSCEQNLNHDAMYWYRQDPGQGLRLIYYSQIVNDFQKGDIAEGYSVSREKKESFPLTVTSAQKNPTAFYLCASSIGLAGGGEQFFGPGTRLTVL.

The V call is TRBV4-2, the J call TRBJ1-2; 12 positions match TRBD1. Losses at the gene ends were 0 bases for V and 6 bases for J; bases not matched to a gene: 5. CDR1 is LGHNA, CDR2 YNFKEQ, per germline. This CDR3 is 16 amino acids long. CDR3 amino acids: CASSQEYRDRGHGYTF. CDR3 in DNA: TGTGCCAGCAGCCAAGAATATCGGGACAGGGGGCATGGCTACACCTTC.

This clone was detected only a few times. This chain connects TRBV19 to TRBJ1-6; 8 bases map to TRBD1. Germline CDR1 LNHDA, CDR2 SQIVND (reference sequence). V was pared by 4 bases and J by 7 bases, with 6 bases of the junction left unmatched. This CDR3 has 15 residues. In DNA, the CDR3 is TGTGCCAGTAGTACCTCGGACAGGGCCAATTCACCCCTCCACTTT. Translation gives CASSTSDRANSPLHF.

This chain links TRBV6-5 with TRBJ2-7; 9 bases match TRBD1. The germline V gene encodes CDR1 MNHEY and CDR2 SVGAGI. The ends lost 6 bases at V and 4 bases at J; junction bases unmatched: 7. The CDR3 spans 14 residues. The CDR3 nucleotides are TGTGCCAGCAGCTACAACAGGGGGCTATACGAGCAGTACTTC. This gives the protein CASSYNRGLYEQYF.

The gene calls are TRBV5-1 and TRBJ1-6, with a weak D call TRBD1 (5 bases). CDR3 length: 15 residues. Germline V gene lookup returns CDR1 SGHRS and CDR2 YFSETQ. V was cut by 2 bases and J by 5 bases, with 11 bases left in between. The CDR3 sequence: CASSLSGPNNSPLHF. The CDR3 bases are TGCGCCAGCAGCTTATCAGGGCCAAATAATTCACCCCTCCACTTT.

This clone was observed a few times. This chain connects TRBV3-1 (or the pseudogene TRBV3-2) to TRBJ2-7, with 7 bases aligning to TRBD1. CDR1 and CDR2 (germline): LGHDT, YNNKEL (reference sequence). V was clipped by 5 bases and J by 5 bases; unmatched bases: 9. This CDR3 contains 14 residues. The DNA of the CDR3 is TGTGCCAGCAGCAAAACTGAAACAGGGGACGAGCAGTACTTC. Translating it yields CASSKTETGDEQYF.

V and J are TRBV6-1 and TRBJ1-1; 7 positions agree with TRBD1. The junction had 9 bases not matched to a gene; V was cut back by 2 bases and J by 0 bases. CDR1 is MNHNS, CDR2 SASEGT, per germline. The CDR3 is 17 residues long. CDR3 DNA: TGTGCCAGCAGTGAATACCCGACAGGGAGGATGAACACTGAAGCTTTCTTT. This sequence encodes CASSEYPTGRMNTEAFF.

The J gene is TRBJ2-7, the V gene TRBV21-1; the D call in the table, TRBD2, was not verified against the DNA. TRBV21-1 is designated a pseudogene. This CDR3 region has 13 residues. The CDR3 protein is CASIPSGTYEQYF. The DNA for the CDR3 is TGTGCCAGCATCCCTTCGGGGACCTACGAGCAGTACTTC.

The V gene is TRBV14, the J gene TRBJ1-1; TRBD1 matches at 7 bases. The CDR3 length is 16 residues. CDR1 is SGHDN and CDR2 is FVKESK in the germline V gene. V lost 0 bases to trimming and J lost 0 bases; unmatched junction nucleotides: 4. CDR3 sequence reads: CASSQDRGGMNTEAFF. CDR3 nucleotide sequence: TGTGCCAGCAGCCAAGATAGAGGGGGCATGAACACTGAAGCTTTCTTT.

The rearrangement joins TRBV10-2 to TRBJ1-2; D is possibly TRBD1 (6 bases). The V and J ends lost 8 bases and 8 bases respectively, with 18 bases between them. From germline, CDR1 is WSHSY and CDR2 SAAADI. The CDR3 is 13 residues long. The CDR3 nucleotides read TGCGCCAGCGGATTTGAACAGGGTCGGGGCTACACCTTC. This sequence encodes CASGFEQGRGYTF.

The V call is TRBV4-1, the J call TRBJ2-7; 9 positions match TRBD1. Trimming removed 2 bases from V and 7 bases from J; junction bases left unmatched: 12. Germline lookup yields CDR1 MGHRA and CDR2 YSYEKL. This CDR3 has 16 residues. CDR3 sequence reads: CASSQLLGQGSGEQYF. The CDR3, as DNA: TGCGCCAGCAGCCAACTCCTGGGACAGGGCTCAGGAGAGCAGTACTTC.

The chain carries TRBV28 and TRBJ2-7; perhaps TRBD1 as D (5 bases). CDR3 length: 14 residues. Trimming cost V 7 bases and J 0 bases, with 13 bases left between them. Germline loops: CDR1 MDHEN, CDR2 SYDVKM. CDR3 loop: CASTDSQISYEQYF. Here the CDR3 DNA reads TGTGCCAGCACCGACAGCCAAATCTCCTACGAGCAGTACTTC.

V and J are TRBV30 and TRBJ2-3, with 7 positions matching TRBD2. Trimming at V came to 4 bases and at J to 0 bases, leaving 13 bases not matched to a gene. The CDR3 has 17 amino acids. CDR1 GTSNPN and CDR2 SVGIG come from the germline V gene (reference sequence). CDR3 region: CAWMVTKTSTSTDTQYF. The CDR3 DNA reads TGTGCCTGGATGGTAACAAAGACTAGCACTAGCACAGATACGCAGTATTTT.

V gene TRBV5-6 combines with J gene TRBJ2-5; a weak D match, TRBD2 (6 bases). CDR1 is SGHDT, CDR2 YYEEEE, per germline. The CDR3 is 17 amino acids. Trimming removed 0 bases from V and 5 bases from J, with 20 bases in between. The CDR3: CASSLDPTTGEDETQYF. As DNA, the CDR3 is TGTGCCAGCAGCTTGGACCCGACTACGGGAGAGGACGAGACCCAGTACTTC. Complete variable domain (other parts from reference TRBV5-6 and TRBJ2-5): DAGVTQSPTHLIKTRGQQVTLRCSPKSGHDTVSWYQQALGQGPQFIFQYYEEEERQRGNFPDRFSGHQFPNYSSELNVNALLLGDSALYLCASSLDPTTGEDETQYFGPGTRLLVL.

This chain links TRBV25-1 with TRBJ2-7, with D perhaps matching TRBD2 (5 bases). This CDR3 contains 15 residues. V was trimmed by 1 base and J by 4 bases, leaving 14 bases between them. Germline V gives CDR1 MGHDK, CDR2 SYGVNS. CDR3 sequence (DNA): TGTGCCAGCAGTGAATTAGACGGCCGGGGATACGAGCAGTACTTC. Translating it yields CASSELDGRGYEQYF.

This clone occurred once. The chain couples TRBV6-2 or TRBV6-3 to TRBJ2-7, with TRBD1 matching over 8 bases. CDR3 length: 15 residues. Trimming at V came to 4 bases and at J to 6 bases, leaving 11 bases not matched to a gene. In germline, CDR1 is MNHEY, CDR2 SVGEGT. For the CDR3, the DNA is TGTGCCAGCAGTTCCTCCGGGACAGGCGGCGGCGAGCAGTACTTC. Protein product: CASSSSGTGGGEQYF.

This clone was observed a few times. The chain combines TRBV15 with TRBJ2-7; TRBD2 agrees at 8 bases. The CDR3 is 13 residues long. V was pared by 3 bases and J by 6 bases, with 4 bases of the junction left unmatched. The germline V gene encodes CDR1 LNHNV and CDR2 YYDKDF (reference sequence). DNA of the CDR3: TGTGCCACCAGCAGCCTCCTAGCGGGCGAGCAGTACTTC. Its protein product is CATSSLLAGEQYF.

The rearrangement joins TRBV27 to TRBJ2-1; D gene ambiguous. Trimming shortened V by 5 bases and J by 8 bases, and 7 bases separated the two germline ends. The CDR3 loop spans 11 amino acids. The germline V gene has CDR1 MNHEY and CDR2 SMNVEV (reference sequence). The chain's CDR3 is CASSEYDEQFF. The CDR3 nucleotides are TGTGCCAGCAGTGAGTACGATGAGCAGTTCTTC.

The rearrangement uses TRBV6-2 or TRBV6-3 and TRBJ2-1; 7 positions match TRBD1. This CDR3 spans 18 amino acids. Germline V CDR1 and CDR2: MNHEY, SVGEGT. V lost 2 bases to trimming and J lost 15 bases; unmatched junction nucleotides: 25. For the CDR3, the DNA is TGTGCCAGCAGTTACCCCTCAAGACAGGGTAAGGGATCCATACTTCCGTTCTTC. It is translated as CASSYPSRQGKGSILPFF.

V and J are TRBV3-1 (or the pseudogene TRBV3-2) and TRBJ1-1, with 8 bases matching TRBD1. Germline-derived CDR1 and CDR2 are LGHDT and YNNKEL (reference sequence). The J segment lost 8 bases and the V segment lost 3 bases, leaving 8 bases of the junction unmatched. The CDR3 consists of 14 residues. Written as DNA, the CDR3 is TGTGCCAGCAGCCACTCCGAGGGGGACAGGGAAGCTTTCTTT. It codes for CASSHSEGDREAFF.

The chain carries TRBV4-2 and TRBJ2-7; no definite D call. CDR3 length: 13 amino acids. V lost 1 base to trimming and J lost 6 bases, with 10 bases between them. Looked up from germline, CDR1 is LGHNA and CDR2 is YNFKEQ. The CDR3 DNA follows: TGTGCCAGCAGCCAAGTTTTCGTGAGCGAGCAGTACTTC. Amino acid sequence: CASSQVFVSEQYF.

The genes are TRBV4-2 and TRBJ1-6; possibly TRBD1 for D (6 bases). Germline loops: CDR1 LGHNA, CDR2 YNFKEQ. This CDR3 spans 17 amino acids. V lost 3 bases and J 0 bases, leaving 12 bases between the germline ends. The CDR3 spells CASSQVTGSSYNSPLHF. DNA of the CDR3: TGTGCCAGCAGCCAGGTTACAGGGAGCTCCTATAATTCACCCCTCCACTTT.